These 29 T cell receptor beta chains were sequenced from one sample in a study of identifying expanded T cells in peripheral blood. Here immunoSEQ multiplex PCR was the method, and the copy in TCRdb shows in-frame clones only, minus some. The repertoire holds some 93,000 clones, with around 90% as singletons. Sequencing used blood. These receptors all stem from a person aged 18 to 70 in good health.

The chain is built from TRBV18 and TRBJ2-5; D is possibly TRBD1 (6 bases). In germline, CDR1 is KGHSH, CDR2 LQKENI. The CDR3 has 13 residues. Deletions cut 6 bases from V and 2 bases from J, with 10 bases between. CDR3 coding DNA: TGTGCCAGCTCCGGACAGCAGCAAGAGACCCAGTACTTC. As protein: CASSGQQQETQYF. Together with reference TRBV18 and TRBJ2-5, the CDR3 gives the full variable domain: NAGVMQNPRHLVRRRGQEARLRCSPMKGHSHVYWYRQLPEEGLKFMVYLQKENIIDESGMPKERFSAEFPKEGPSILRIQQVVRGDSAAYFCASSGQQQETQYFGPGTRLLVL.

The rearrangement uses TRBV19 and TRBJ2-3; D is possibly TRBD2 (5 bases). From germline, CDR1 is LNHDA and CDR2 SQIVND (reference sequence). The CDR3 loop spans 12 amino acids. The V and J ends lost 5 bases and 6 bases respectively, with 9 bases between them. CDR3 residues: CASSRGYDTQYF. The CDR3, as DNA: TGTGCCAGTAGTCGGGGTTATGATACGCAGTATTTT. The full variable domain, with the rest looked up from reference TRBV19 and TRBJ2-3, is DGGITQSPKYLFRKEGQNVTLSCEQNLNHDAMYWYRQDPGQGLRLIYYSQIVNDFQKGDIAEGYSVSREKKESFPLTVTSAQKNPTAFYLCASSRGYDTQYFGPGTRLTVL.

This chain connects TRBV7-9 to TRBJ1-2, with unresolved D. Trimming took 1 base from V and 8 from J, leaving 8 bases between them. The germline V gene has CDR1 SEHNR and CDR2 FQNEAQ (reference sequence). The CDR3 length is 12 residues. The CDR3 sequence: CASSLEVGGYTF. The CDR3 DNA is TGTGCCAGCAGCTTAGAAGTCGGGGGCTACACCTTC.

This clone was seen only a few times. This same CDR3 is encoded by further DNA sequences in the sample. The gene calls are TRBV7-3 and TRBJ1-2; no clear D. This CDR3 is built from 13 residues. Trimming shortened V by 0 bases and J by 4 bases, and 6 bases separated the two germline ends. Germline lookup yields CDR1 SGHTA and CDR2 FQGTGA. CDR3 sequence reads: CASSLTTAYGYTF. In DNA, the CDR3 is TGTGCCAGCAGCTTAACCACAGCCTATGGCTACACCTTC.

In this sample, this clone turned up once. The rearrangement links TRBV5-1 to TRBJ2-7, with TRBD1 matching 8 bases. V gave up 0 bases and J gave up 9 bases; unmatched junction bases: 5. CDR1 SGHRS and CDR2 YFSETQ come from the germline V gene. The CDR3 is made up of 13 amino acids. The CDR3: CASSLVEGTGQYF. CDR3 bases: TGCGCCAGCAGCTTGGTGGAGGGGACAGGGCAGTACTTC.

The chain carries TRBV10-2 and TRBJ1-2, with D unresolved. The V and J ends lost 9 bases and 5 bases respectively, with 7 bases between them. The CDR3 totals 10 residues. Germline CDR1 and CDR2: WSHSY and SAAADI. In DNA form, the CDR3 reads TGCGCCAGTGGGGATTATGGCTACACCTTC. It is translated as CASGDYGYTF.

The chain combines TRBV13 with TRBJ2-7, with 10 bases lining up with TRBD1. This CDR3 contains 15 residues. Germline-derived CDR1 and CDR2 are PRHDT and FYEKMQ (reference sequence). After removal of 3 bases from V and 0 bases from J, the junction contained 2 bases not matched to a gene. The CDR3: CASSFGTGVSYEQYF. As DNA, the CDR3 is TGTGCCAGCAGCTTCGGGACAGGGGTCTCCTACGAGCAGTACTTC.

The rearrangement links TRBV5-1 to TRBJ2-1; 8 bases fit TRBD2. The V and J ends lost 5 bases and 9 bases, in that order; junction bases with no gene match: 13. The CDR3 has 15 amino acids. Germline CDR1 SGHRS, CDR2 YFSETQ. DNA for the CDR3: TGCGCCAGCAGTTCCCGGGACGCGGGGGGAGGTGAGCAGTTCTTC. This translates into CASSSRDAGGGEQFF.

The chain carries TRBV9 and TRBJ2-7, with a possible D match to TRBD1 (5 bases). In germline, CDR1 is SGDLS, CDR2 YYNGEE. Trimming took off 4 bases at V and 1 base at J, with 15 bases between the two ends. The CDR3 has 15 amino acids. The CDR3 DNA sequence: TGTGCCAGCAGCACCGGACATAAGCTTTCCTACGAGCAGTACTTC. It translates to CASSTGHKLSYEQYF. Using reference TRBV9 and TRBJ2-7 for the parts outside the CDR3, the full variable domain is DSGVTQTPKHLITATGQRVTLRCSPRSGDLSVYWYQQSLDQGLQFLIQYYNGEERAKGNILERFSAQQFPDLHSELNLSSLELGDSALYFCASSTGHKLSYEQYFGPGTRLTVT.

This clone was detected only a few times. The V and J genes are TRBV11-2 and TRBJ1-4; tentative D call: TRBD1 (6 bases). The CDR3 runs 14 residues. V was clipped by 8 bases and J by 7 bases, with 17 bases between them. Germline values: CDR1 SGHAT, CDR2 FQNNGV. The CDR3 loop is CASQPRRGSEKLFF. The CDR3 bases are TGTGCCAGCCAACCAAGGAGGGGGAGTGAAAAACTGTTTTTT.

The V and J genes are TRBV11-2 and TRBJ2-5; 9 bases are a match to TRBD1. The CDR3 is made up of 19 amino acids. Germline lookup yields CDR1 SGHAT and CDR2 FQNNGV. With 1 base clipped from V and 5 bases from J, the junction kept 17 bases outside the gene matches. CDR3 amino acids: CASSLGGPFDRGNRETQYF. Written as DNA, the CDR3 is TGTGCCAGCAGCTTAGGGGGACCCTTCGACAGGGGGAATCGCGAGACCCAGTACTTC.

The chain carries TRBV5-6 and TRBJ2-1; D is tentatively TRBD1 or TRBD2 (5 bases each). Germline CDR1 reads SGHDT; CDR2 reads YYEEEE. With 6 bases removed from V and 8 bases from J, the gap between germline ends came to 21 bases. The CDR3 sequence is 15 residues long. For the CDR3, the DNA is TGTGCCAGCAAAGTATTAGGACCGTTGGGGGATGAGCAGTTCTTC. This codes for CASKVLGPLGDEQFF.

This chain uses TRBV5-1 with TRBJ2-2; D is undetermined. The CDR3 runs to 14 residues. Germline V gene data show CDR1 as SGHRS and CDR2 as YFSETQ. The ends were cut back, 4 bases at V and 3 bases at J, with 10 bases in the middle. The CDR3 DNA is TGCGCCAGCAGCCCTAGGCCCGACACCGGGGAGCTGTTTTTT. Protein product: CASSPRPDTGELFF.

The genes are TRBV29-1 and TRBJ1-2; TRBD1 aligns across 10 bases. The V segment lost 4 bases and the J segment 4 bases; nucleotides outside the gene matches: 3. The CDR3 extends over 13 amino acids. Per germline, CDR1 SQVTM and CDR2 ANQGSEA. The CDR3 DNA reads TGCAGCGTTGCGGGACAGGGGTCCTATGGCTACACCTTC. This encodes CSVAGQGSYGYTF. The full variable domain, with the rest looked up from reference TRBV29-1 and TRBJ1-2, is SAVISQKPSRDICQRGTSLTIQCQVDSQVTMMFWYRQQPGQSLTLIATANQGSEATYESGFVIDKFPISRPNLTFSTLTVSNMSPEDSSIYLCSVAGQGSYGYTFGSGTRLTVV.

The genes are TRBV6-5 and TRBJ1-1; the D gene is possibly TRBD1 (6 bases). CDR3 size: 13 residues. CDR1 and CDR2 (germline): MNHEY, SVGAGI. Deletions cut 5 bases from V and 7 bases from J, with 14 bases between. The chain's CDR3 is CASSDHVQGEAFF. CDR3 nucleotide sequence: TGTGCCAGCAGTGACCACGTACAGGGTGAAGCTTTCTTT.

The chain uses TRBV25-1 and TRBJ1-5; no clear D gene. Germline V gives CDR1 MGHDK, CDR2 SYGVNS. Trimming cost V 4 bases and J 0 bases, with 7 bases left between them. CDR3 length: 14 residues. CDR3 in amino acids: CASSVALSNQPQHF. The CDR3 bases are TGTGCCAGCAGTGTGGCACTTAGCAATCAGCCCCAGCATTTT.

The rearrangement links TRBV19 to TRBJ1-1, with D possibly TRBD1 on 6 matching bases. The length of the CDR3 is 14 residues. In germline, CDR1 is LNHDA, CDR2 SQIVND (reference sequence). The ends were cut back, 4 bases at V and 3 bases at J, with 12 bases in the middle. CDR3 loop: CASSNAGEDTEAFF. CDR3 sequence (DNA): TGTGCCAGTAGTAATGCAGGGGAGGACACTGAAGCTTTCTTT.

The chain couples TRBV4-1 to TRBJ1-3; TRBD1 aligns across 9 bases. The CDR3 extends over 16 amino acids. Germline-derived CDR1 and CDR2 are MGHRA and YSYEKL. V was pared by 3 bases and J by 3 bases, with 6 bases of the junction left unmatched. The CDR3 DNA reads TGCGCCAGCAGCCAGGAGCGGACAGGGGTTGGAAACACCATATATTTT. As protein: CASSQERTGVGNTIYF.

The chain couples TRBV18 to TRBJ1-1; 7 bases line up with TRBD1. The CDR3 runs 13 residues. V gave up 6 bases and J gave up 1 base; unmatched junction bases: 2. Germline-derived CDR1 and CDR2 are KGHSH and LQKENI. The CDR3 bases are TGTGCCAGCTCCTCAGGGGGGAACACTGAAGCTTTCTTT. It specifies CASSSGGNTEAFF.

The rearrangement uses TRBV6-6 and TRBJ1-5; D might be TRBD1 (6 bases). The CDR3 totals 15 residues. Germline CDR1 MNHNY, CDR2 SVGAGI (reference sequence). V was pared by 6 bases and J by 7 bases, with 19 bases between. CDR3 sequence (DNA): TGTGCCAGCAGCATCGCCGGGGGCAGGCGCCAGCCCCAGCATTTT. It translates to CASSIAGGRRQPQHF.

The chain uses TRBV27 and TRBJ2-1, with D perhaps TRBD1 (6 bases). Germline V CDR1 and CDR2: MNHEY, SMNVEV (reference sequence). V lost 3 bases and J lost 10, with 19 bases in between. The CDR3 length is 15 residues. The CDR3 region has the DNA TGTGCCAGCAGTTTTGGACAGCCGGCAGGTTCGGAGCAGTTCTTC. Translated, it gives CASSFGQPAGSEQFF.

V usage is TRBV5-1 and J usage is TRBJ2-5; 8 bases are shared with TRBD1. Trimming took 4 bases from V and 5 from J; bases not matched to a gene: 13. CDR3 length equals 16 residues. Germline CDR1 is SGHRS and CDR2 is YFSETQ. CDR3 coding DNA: TGCGCCAGCAGCCAGGGGGCTAGCGTTTTAGGGGAGACCCAGTACTTC. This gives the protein CASSQGASVLGETQYF. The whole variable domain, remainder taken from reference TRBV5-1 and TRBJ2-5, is KAGVTQTPRYLIKTRGQQVTLSCSPISGHRSVSWYQQTPGQGLQFLFEYFSETQRNKGNFPGRFSGRQFSNSRSEMNVSTLELGDSALYLCASSQGASVLGETQYFGPGTRLLVL.

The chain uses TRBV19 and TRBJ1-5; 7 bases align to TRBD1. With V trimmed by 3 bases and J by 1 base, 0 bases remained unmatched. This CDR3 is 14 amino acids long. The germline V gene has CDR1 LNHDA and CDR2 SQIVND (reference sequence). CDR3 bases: TGTGCCAGTAGTATGACAGGGAGCAATCAGCCCCAGCATTTT. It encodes CASSMTGSNQPQHF.

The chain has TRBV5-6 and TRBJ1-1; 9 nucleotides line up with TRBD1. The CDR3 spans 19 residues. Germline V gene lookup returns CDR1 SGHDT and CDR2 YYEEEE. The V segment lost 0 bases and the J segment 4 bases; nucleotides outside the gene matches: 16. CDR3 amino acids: CASSLGVVWGTGSPTEAFF. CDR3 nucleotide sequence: TGTGCCAGCAGCTTGGGTGTAGTTTGGGGGACAGGGAGTCCCACTGAAGCTTTCTTT.

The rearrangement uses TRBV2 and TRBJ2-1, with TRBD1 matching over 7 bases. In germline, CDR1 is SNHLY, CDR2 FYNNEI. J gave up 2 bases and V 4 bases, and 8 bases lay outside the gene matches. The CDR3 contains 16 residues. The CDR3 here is CASSVLGTAAYNEQFF. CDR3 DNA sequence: TGTGCCAGCAGTGTCCTTGGGACAGCAGCCTACAATGAGCAGTTCTTC.

The CDR3 bases are TGTGCCAGCAGGTCCAGGGGGAGTTCCTACAATGAGCAGTTCTTC. This translates into CASRSRGSSYNEQFF. V and J are TRBV11-1 and TRBJ2-1; TRBD1 aligns across 7 bases. J gave up 1 base and V 6 bases, and 6 bases lay outside the gene matches. Germline V gene sequence: CDR1 SGHAT, CDR2 FQDESV (reference sequence). The CDR3 runs 15 residues.

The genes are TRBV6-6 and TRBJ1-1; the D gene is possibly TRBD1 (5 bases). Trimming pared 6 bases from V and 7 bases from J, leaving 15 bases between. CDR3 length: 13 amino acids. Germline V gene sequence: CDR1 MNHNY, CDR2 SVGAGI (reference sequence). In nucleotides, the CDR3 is TGTGCCAGCAGCCGTACCGGGACCTTTGAAGCTTTCTTT. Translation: CASSRTGTFEAFF.

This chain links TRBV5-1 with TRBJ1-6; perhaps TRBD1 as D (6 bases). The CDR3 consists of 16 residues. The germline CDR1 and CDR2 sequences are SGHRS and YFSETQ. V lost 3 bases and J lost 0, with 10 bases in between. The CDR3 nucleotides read TGCGCCAGCAGCTACAGGGAGAGCTCCTATAATTCACCCCTCCACTTT. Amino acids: CASSYRESSYNSPLHF.

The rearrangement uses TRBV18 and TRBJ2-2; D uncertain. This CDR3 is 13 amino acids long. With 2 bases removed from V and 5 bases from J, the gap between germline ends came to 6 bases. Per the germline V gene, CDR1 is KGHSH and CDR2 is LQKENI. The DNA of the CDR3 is TGTGCCAGCTCACCATTTCCTACCGGGGAGCTGTTTTTT. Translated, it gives CASSPFPTGELFF.